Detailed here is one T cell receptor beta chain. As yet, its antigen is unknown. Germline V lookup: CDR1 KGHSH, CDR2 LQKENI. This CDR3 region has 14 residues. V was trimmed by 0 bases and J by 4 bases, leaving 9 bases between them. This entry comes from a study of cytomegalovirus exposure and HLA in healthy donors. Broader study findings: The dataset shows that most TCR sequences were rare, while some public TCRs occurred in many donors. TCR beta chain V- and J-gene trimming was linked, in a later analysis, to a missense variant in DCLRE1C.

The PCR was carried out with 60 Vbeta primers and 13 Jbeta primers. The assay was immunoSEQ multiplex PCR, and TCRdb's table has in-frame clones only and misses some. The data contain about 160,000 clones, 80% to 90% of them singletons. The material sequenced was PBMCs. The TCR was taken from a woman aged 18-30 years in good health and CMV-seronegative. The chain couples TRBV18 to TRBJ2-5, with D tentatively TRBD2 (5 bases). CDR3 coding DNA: TGTGCCAGCTCACCACCGGGCGCGGGAGAGACCCAGTACTTC. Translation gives CASSPPGAGETQYF.